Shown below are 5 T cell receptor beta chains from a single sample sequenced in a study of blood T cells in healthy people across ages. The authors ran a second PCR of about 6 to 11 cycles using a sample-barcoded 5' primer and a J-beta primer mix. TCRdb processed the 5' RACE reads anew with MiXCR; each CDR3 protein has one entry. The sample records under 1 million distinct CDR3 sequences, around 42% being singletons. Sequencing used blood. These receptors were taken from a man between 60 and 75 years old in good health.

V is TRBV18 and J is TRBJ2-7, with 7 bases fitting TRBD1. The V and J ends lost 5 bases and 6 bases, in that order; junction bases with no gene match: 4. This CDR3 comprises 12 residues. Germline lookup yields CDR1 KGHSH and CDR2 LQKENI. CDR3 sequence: CASSTGVGEQYF. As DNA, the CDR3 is TGTGCCAGCTCAACAGGGGTAGGCGAGCAGTACTTC. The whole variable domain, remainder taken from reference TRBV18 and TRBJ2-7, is NAGVMQNPRHLVRRRGQEARLRCSPMKGHSHVYWYRQLPEEGLKFMVYLQKENIIDESGMPKERFSAEFPKEGPSILRIQQVVRGDSAAYFCASSTGVGEQYFGPGTRLTVT.

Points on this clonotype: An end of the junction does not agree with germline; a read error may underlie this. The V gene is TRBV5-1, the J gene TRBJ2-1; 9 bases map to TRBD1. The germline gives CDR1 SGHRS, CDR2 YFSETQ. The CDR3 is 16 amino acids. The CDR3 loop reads CAGSISTGTGRDEQFF. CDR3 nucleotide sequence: TGCGCCGGCAGCATCTCCACCGGGACAGGGAGGGATGAGCAGTTCTTC.

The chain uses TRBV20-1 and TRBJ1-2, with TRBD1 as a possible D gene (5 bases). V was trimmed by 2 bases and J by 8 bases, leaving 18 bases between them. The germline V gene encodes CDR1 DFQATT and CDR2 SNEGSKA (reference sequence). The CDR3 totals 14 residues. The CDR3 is CSARPRDSSEGYTF. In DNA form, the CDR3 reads TGCAGTGCTAGACCCAGGGACTCCTCAGAGGGCTACACCTTC.

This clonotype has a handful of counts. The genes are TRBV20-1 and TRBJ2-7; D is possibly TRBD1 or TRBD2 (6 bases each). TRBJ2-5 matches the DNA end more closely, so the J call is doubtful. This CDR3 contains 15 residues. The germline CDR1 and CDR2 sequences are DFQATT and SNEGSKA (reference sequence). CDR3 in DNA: TGCAGTGCTAGAAGGGGGGCGCGACTGGCAGAGACCCAGTACTTC. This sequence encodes CSARRGARLAETQYF.

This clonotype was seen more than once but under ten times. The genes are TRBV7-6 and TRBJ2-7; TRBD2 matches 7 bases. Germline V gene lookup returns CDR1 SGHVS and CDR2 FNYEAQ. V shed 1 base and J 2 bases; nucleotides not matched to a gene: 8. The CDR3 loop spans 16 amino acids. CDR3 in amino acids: CASSLGRTSGAYEQYF. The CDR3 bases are TGTGCCAGCAGCTTAGGTCGGACGAGCGGGGCCTACGAGCAGTACTTC.